A selection of T cell receptor beta chains follows, all from one sample in a study of blood T cell repertoires in COVID-19. TCRdb's copy holds only in-frame clones and misses some; the assay was immunoSEQ multiplex PCR. The table has hundreds of thousands of clones, over 70% seen once. The sequenced sample was peripheral blood. The origin of the receptors is a woman aged 45-60 years with COVID-19, enrolled during active disease. CDR3s include the opening cysteine and the closing phenylalanine or tryptophan. A D gene is named only where the DNA matches it firmly. Size values are once, few and many counts, or a class for expanded clones, and some rows have none.

D gene	clone size	V gene	J gene	CDR3 DNA	CDR3 protein
TRBD1	.	TRBV18	TRBJ2-7	TGTGCCAGCTCACCACCTTACGAGGGACAGGGGTCCTACGAGCAGTACTTC	CASSPPYEGQGSYEQYF
.	.	TRBV11-2	TRBJ2-1	TGTGCCAGCAGGCTCGAGCGACTGAACAATGAGCAGTTCTTC	CASRLERLNNEQFF
TRBD1	.	TRBV27	TRBJ2-7	TGTGCCAGCAGTTTCACAGGGGGCTCCTACGAGCAGTACTTC	CASSFTGGSYEQYF
TRBD2	.	TRBV5-4	TRBJ2-2	TGTGCCAGCAGGGGGACTAGCGTTACCGGGGAGCTGTTTTTT	CASRGTSVTGELFF
.	few	TRBV3-1/TRBV3-2	TRBJ2-1	TGTGCCAGCAGCCTAGGGGGAGGGGGCTACAATGAGCAGTTCTTC	CASSLGGGGYNEQFF
TRBD1	.	TRBV27	TRBJ1-2	TGTGCCAGCAGTACCCGGGACAGCTTATATGGCTACACCTTC	CASSTRDSLYGYTF
.	.	TRBV18	TRBJ1-2	TGTGCCAGCTCATCGGAGGGGTATGGCTACACCTTC	CASSSEGYGYTF
.	.	TRBV5-8	TRBJ1-1	TGTGCCAGCAGCCGGAGGACTGAAGCTTTCTTT	CASSRRTEAFF
.	.	TRBV5-1	TRBJ2-3	TGCGCCAGCAGCTTGGAAACAGGGAGGGGCACAGATACGCAGTATTTT	CASSLETGRGTDTQYF
.	.	TRBV9	TRBJ1-5	TGTGCCAGCAGCGTAGGCGTTGGTGGTCAGCCCCAGCATTTT	CASSVGVGGQPQHF
TRBD2	.	TRBV4-1	TRBJ2-3	TGCGCCAGCAGCCAAGATTTGGGGCTAGCGGGAGATGAAAGCACAGATACGCAGTATTTT	CASSQDLGLAGDESTDTQYF